Reported below is one T cell receptor beta chain. Its antigen is as yet unknown. The data derive from a study of shared clonotypes between healthy human individuals. At the level of the study: Donors were a couple of women and a few men aged 18 to 49. Study observations and caveats: Among the subsets, naive ones generally showed larger estimated richness than memory ones.

Caucasian adults living in Nashville, Tennessee, provided all samples. Germline V CDR1 and CDR2: SGHRS, YFSETQ. V lost 5 bases, J lost 2 bases, and 11 bases lay in between. The CDR3 length is 13 residues. The assay was immunoSEQ multiplex PCR, and TCRdb's table has in-frame clones only and misses some. The sample has about 340,000 clones, 73% seen once. The TCR was taken from a man in his thirties or forties in good health. This chain joins TRBV5-1 and TRBJ2-7, with D hard to call. Sequenced input: memory CD4+ T cells sorted from blood. Subset: CD45RA-negative fraction. CDR3 in amino acids: CASRKTNAYEQYF. The DNA of the CDR3 is TGCGCCAGCAGAAAGACGAACGCCTACGAGCAGTACTTC.